The 29 T cell receptor beta chains below were found in one sample sequenced in a study of quantifying T cell responses using KT2 cells. Across the study: Reverse transcription used primers in the TCR alpha and beta constant regions.

The cDNA 3' end received a ligated oligonucleotide with a UMI. An equimolar mix of RC1.1 and RC1.2 primed the beta chain across TRBC1 and TRBC2. TCRdb called the UMI-ligation and nested PCR reads again in MiXCR, with one record for every CDR3 protein. Of approximately 54,000 distinct CDR3 sequences in the sample, 11% were seen once. The source material was PBMCs spiked with cells of the T cell clone KT2. These TCRs come from a human donor.

This clonotype occurred a few times. The chain's CDR3 is CASSLALEGSNTGELFF. For the CDR3, the DNA is TGCGCCAGCAGCTTGGCGCTAGAGGGCTCGAACACCGGGGAGCTGTTTTTT. The chain combines TRBV5-1 with TRBJ2-2; tentatively, D is TRBD2 (5 bases). Trimming stripped 0 bases from V and 0 bases from J, with 12 bases between. This CDR3 is 17 amino acids long. Germline V CDR1 and CDR2: SGHRS, YFSETQ.

The rearrangement joins TRBV10-2 to TRBJ2-5; the D is unclear. The CDR3 runs to 13 residues. Trimming pared 3 bases from V and 2 bases from J, leaving 7 bases between. Germline V gene data show CDR1 as WSHSY and CDR2 as SAAADI. CDR3: CASSDRSQETQYF. CDR3 coding DNA: TGCGCCAGCAGTGATAGAAGTCAAGAGACCCAGTACTTC.

Ten or more counts support this clonotype. The genes are TRBV11-3 and TRBJ2-3; 13 bases map to TRBD2. Germline V CDR1 and CDR2: SGHNT, YENEEA. Unmatched junction bases numbered 6, after V lost 3 bases and J lost 3 bases. CDR3 length: 17 amino acids. The CDR3 loop reads CASSFNPGLAGTDTQYF. The CDR3 nucleotides are TGTGCCAGCAGCTTTAACCCGGGACTAGCGGGAACAGATACGCAGTATTTT.

The table lists this clonotype with a few counts. The chain is built from TRBV7-9 and TRBJ1-2, with D possibly matching TRBD1 (5 bases). The germline V and J ends were trimmed by 5 bases and 1 base, with 14 bases remaining between them. The CDR3 is 15 residues long. Germline V gene sequence: CDR1 SEHNR, CDR2 FQNEAQ (reference sequence). The CDR3 protein is CASSQGGAGNYGYTF. In nucleotides, the CDR3 is TGTGCCAGCAGCCAGGGAGGTGCCGGTAACTATGGCTACACCTTC.

The chain combines TRBV7-2 with TRBJ2-3; TRBD2 aligns across 11 bases. The V and J ends lost 3 bases and 5 bases, in that order; junction bases with no gene match: 7. This CDR3 is 16 amino acids long. CDR1 SGHTA and CDR2 FQGNSA come from the germline V gene. CDR3 sequence (DNA): TGTGCCAGCAGCTTCCTTAGCGGGGGGGCCAAAGATACGCAGTATTTT. This encodes CASSFLSGGAKDTQYF.

This clonotype was counted only a few times. CDR3 residues: CASSPDRDRVEKLFF. DNA for the CDR3: TGCGCCAGCAGCCCCGACCGGGACAGGGTTGAAAAACTGTTTTTT. The chain couples TRBV5-1 to TRBJ1-4; the match to TRBD1 covers 9 bases. The CDR3 length is 15 residues. Germline loops: CDR1 SGHRS, CDR2 YFSETQ. V lost 4 bases and J lost 7; bases outside the gene matches: 8.

This clonotype was detected only a few times. J is TRBJ1-3 and V is TRBV20-1; the D is unclear. The length of the CDR3 is 13 residues. V dropped 3 bases and J dropped 8 bases, with 14 bases sitting between them. Germline V CDR1 and CDR2: DFQATT, SNEGSKA (reference sequence). CDR3 region: CSASFGLRDTIYF. As DNA, the CDR3 is TGCAGTGCTAGCTTTGGGCTCCGGGACACCATATATTTT.

The chain combines TRBV4-3 with TRBJ2-7; no definite D call. Per germline, CDR1 LGHNA and CDR2 YSLEER. V shed 0 bases and J shed 3 bases, with 12 bases lying between them. The CDR3 consists of 15 residues. The CDR3 region has the DNA TGCGCCAGCAGCCAAGACCGCGCCATGGGCTACGAGCAGTACTTC. This encodes CASSQDRAMGYEQYF.

This clonotype was observed a handful of times. The gene calls are TRBV5-4 and TRBJ1-1; TRBD1 might be the D (5 bases). Trimming stripped 2 bases from V and 10 bases from J, with 27 bases between. The CDR3 is 17 residues long. Germline CDR1 is SGHNT and CDR2 is YYREEE (reference sequence). The CDR3: CASSFPGIGDSYLGAFF. The CDR3 DNA follows: TGTGCCAGCAGCTTTCCGGGGATAGGGGATTCGTACCTTGGAGCTTTCTTT.

The genes are TRBV2 and TRBJ2-7, with D possibly matching TRBD2 (6 bases). This CDR3 has 14 amino acids. Germline CDR1 SNHLY, CDR2 FYNNEI. V lost 6 bases, J lost 1 base, and 13 bases lay in between. This CDR3 reads CASREGTGSYEQYF. The CDR3 nucleotides read TGTGCCAGCAGGGAGGGGACGGGATCCTACGAGCAGTACTTC.

This chain uses TRBV6-1 with TRBJ1-5, with D maybe TRBD1 (6 bases). The germline V gene encodes CDR1 MNHNS and CDR2 SASEGT. The V and J ends lost 6 bases and 4 bases respectively, with 13 bases between them. The CDR3 length is 14 residues. CDR3 residues: CASRDSSPNQPQHF. In nucleotides, the CDR3 is TGTGCCAGCAGGGACAGTTCACCTAATCAGCCCCAGCATTTT.

This clonotype appeared many times. This rearrangement joins TRBV6-1 to TRBJ1-5, with D possibly being TRBD1 (5 bases). CDR3 length equals 13 residues. From germline, CDR1 is MNHNS and CDR2 SASEGT. Trimming removed 3 bases at V and 5 bases at J, with 8 bases between. CDR3 sequence reads: CASSDRADQPQHF. For the CDR3, the DNA is TGTGCCAGCAGTGACAGGGCTGATCAGCCCCAGCATTTT.

The rearrangement links TRBV27 to TRBJ2-1, with D maybe TRBD2 (6 bases). The germline CDR1 and CDR2 sequences are MNHEY and SMNVEV (reference sequence). V was clipped by 6 bases and J by 8 bases, with 23 bases between them. The CDR3 is 16 amino acids. In DNA, the CDR3 is TGTGCCAGCAGCGGACTTGGGGTCGGGGGTAACTATGAGCAGTTCTTC. It encodes CASSGLGVGGNYEQFF.

The CDR3 is CASSQGLLNRPGETQYF. The CDR3 DNA reads as TGTGCCAGCAGCCAAGGTCTTCTGAATAGGCCGGGGGAGACCCAGTACTTC. The chain recombines TRBV3-1 with TRBJ2-5; possibly TRBD2 for D (5 bases). This CDR3 is built from 17 residues. Germline V lookup: CDR1 LGHDT, CDR2 YNNKEL (reference sequence). Trimming left V 1 base short and J 5 bases short, with 20 bases between.

This clonotype was seen repeatedly, ten times or more. The CDR3: CASSVSRGDSPLHF. The CDR3 DNA reads as TGTGCCAGCAGTGTGTCGAGAGGGGATTCACCCCTCCACTTT. The V and J genes are TRBV2 and TRBJ1-6; perhaps TRBD1 as D (5 bases). This CDR3 region has 14 residues. Germline V lookup: CDR1 SNHLY, CDR2 FYNNEI. V shed 4 bases and J shed 8 bases, with 12 bases lying between them.

This clonotype has at least ten counts. The chain employs TRBV7-9 and TRBJ2-3, with 11 bases aligning to TRBD2. The CDR3 covers 16 residues. V gave up 1 base and J gave up 2 bases; unmatched junction bases: 2. The germline V gene has CDR1 SEHNR and CDR2 FQNEAQ (reference sequence). The CDR3 coding sequence is TGTGCCAGCAGCTTAGGACTAGCGGGACCCACAGATACGCAGTATTTT. Residues: CASSLGLAGPTDTQYF.

In this sample, this clonotype turned up a few times. V gene TRBV6-6 combines with J gene TRBJ2-7; 7 bases align to TRBD1. After removal of 6 bases from V and 2 bases from J, the junction contained 10 bases not matched to a gene. CDR3 length: 15 residues. Germline V CDR1 and CDR2: MNHNY, SVGAGI (reference sequence). The chain's CDR3 is CASSQGQARAYEQYF. The CDR3 DNA is TGTGCCAGCAGCCAAGGACAGGCGCGAGCCTACGAGCAGTACTTC.

This clonotype turned up a few times. This sequence joins TRBV6-5 and TRBJ2-2; 10 nucleotides align to TRBD1. J was trimmed by 4 bases and V by 7 bases; bases with no gene match: 3. The CDR3 runs to 14 residues. Germline loops: CDR1 MNHEY, CDR2 SVGAGI. This CDR3 reads CASNRDRGTGELFF. DNA of the CDR3: TGTGCCAGCAACCGGGACAGGGGCACCGGGGAGCTGTTTTTT.

Note on this clonotype: A much larger clone differs by one base, so this may be a read error. CDR3 sequence (DNA): TGTGCCAGCAAACCTGCTTTGGGAGGGGGGGCCTACAATGAGCAGTTCTTC. It encodes CASKPALGGGAYNEQFF. J is TRBJ2-1 and V is TRBV6-5, with D perhaps TRBD2 (7 bases). The CDR3 covers 17 residues. Germline assignment: CDR1 MNHEY and CDR2 SVGAGI. V lost 7 bases and J lost 2, with 21 bases in between.

Ten or more counts support this clonotype. The CDR3 DNA reads as TGTGCCAGCTTGGCGGAGCTAGCGGGATTCACAGATACGCAGTATTTT. This translates into CASLAELAGFTDTQYF. The chain employs TRBV2 and TRBJ2-3, with 9 positions matching TRBD2. This CDR3 spans 16 amino acids. Germline assignment: CDR1 SNHLY and CDR2 FYNNEI. The ends lost 8 bases at V and 2 bases at J; junction bases unmatched: 11. The full variable domain, in which reference TRBV2 and TRBJ2-3 provide the parts outside the CDR3, is EPEVTQTPSHQVTQMGQEVILRCVPISNHLYFYWYRQILGQKVEFLVSFYNNEISEKSEIFDDQFSVERPDGSNFTLKIRSTKLEDSAMYFCASLAELAGFTDTQYFGPGTRLTVL.

This clonotype was recorded at least ten times. The chain carries TRBV7-9 and TRBJ2-3, with unresolved D. Germline CDR1 reads SEHNR; CDR2 reads FQNEAQ (reference sequence). CDR3 length: 13 residues. V shed 7 bases and J shed 0 bases, with 8 bases lying between them. Written as DNA, the CDR3 is TGTGCCAGCACGACGAGCAGCACAGATACGCAGTATTTT. Protein sequence: CASTTSSTDTQYF.

The chain couples TRBV12-3 or TRBV12-4 to TRBJ2-1; the D is unclear. CDR3 length equals 14 residues. V was pared by 5 bases and J by 0 bases, with 8 bases between. This CDR3 is CASSVLDSYNEQFF. The CDR3 DNA follows: TGTGCCAGCAGTGTCCTAGACTCCTACAATGAGCAGTTCTTC.

This rearrangement joins TRBV11-2 to TRBJ2-5; 7 nucleotides align to TRBD1. V trimming: 4 bases; J trimming: 1 base; junction bases outside the gene matches: 6. Germline CDR1 is SGHAT and CDR2 is FQNNGV. The length of the CDR3 is 15 residues. CDR3 residues: CASSSNRGVQETQYF. CDR3 coding DNA: TGTGCCAGCAGCTCCAACAGGGGAGTCCAAGAGACCCAGTACTTC.

The chain couples TRBV5-4 to TRBJ2-7, with a tentative D call TRBD2 (7 bases). This CDR3 comprises 13 residues. V was shortened by 4 bases and J by 5 bases, with 13 bases between the two germline ends. Germline V gene lookup returns CDR1 SGHNT and CDR2 YYREEE (reference sequence). CDR3 loop: CASSPGGPDEQYF. The CDR3 region has the DNA TGTGCCAGCAGCCCCGGGGGGCCGGACGAGCAGTACTTC.

This clonotype was detected only a few times. This chain joins TRBV29-1 and TRBJ2-1; maybe TRBD2 (5 bases). Germline CDR1 and CDR2: SQVTM and ANQGSEA. Between the trimmed V and J ends, which lost 1 base and 7 bases, there was a span of 5 bases. This CDR3 region has 11 residues. CDR3 bases: TGCAGCGTTGAAGGCGGGAATGAGCAGTTCTTC. It yields the protein CSVEGGNEQFF.

This clonotype has only a few counts. The chain carries TRBV7-9 and TRBJ2-1; unclear D gene. The germline V gene has CDR1 SEHNR and CDR2 FQNEAQ (reference sequence). There are 16 residues in the CDR3. V gave up 5 bases and J gave up 1 base, with 15 bases separating them. The CDR3 nucleotides read TGTGCCAGCAGCACACTGGCGGTACCTTCCTACAATGAGCAGTTCTTC. Translating gives CASSTLAVPSYNEQFF.

V gene TRBV7-9 combines with J gene TRBJ1-2; no definite D call. Trimming left V 5 bases short and J 7 bases short, with 17 bases between. Germline V gene data show CDR1 as SEHNR and CDR2 as FQNEAQ (reference sequence). This CDR3 is 14 amino acids long. The CDR3: CASSPTNLWIGYTF. The CDR3 region has the DNA TGTGCCAGCAGCCCCACGAACCTATGGATTGGCTACACCTTC.

This chain uses TRBV28 with TRBJ2-2, with D maybe TRBD1 (6 bases). This CDR3 region has 16 residues. Per the germline V gene, CDR1 is MDHEN and CDR2 is SYDVKM. V was clipped by 7 bases and J by 2 bases, with 17 bases between them. CDR3 sequence reads: CASISDSLANTGELFF. In nucleotides, the CDR3 is TGTGCCAGCATCTCGGACAGCCTTGCTAACACCGGGGAGCTGTTTTTT.

The rearrangement links TRBV7-9 to TRBJ1-4, with D uncertain. Germline loops: CDR1 SEHNR, CDR2 FQNEAQ (reference sequence). The CDR3 is 13 amino acids. The V end was cut by 6 bases, the J end by 6 bases, with 11 bases between. DNA for the CDR3: TGTGCCAGCAGTTTCTTCGGGGATGAAAAACTGTTTTTT. Residues: CASSFFGDEKLFF.